This TCR gamma chain emerged from a study of intestinal T cells in coeliac disease. Germline V CDR1 and CDR2: VENAVY, YDSYNSRV. CDR3 length equals 15 residues. V lost 0 bases and J lost 4; bases outside the gene matches: 5. In this sample, this clone is large (0.1 to 1%). Nine to ten formalin-fixed paraffin-embedded scrolls, each 5 µm thick, supplied each case's genomic DNA. LymphoTrack primers amplified TRG sequences from roughly 210 ng of biopsy DNA. TCRdb redid clone calling on the multiplex PCR reads using CATT. The sample includes some 900 gamma-chain clones, roughly 55% of them seen just once. The sequence was obtained from a human donor with celiac disease. The chain links TRGV8 to TRGJP2. The material sequenced was a duodenal biopsy. CDR3: CATWDRPYSDWIKTF. The DNA of the CDR3 is TGTGCCACCTGGGATAGGCCTTATAGTGATTGGATCAAGACGTTT.